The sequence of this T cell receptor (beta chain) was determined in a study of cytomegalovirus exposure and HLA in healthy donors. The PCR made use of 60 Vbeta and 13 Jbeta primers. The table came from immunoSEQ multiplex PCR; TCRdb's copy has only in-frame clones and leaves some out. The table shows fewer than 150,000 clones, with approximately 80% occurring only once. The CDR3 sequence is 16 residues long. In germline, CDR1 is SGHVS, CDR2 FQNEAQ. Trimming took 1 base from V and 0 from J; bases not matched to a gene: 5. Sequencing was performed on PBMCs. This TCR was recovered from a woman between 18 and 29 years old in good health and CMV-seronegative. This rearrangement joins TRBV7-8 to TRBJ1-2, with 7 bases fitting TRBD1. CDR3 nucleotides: TGTGCCAGCAGCTTAGGAGGGACAGAAGCTAACTATGGCTACACCTTC. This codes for CASSLGGTEANYGYTF.